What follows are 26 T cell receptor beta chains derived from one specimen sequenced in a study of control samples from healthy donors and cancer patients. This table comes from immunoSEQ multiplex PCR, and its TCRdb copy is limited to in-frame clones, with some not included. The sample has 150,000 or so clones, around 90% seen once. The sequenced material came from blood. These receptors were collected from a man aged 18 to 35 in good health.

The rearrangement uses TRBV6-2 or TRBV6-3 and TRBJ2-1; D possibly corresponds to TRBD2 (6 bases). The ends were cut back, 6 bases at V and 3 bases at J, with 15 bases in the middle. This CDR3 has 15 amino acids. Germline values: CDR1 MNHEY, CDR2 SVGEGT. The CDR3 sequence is CASRYGTLHYNEQFF. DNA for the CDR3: TGTGCCAGCAGATACGGGACTCTACACTACAATGAGCAGTTCTTC.

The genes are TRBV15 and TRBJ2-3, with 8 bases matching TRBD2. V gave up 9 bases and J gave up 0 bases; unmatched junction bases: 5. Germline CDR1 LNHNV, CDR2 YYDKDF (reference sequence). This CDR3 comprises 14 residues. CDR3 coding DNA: TGTGCCACAAAAGCGGGGGAAAGCACAGATACGCAGTATTTT. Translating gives CATKAGESTDTQYF.

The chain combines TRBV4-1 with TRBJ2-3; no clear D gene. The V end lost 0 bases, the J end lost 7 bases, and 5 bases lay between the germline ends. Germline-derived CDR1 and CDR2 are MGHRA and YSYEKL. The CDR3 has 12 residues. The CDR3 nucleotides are TGCGCCAGCAGCCAAGAGGGGAATACGCAGTATTTT. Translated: CASSQEGNTQYF.

CDR3 protein: CASSYPGPSGNTIYF. In nucleotides, the CDR3 is TGTGCCAGCAGTTACCCCGGGCCCTCTGGAAACACCATATATTTT. This chain connects TRBV6-6 to TRBJ1-3, with D unclear. The germline V gene encodes CDR1 MNHNY and CDR2 SVGAGI (reference sequence). This CDR3 has 15 amino acids. V gave up 2 bases and J gave up 0 bases, with 8 bases separating them.

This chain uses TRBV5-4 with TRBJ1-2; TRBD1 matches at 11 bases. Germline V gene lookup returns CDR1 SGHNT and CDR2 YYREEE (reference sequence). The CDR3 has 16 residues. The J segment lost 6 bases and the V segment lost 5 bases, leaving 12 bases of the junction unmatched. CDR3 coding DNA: TGTGCCAGCAGTTTGAACTGGGACAGGGGGGGCAATGGCTACACCTTC. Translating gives CASSLNWDRGGNGYTF.

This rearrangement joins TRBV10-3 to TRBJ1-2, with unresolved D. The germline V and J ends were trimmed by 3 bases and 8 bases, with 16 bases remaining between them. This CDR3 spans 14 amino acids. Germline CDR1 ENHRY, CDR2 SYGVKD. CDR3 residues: CAISDGEGIGGYTF. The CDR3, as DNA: TGTGCCATCAGTGACGGGGAGGGTATAGGGGGCTACACCTTC.

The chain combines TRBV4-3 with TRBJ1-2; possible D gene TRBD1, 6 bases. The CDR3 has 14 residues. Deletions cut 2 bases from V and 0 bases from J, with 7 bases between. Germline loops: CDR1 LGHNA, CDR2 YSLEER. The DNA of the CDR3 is TGCGCCAGCAGCCAAACAGGGACTAACTATGGCTACACCTTC. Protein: CASSQTGTNYGYTF.

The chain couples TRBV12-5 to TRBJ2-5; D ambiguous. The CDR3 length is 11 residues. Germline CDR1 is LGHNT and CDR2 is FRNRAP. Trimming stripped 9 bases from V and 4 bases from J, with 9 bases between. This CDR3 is CARSPLETQYF. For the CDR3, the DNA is TGTGCTAGATCACCTCTAGAGACCCAGTACTTC.

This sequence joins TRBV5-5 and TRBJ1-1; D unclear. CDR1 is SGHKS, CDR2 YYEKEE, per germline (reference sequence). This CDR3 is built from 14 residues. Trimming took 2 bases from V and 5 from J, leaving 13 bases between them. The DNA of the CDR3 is TGTGCCAGCAGCTTAAGAGGGCAGAGGACTGAAGCTTTCTTT. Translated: CASSLRGQRTEAFF.

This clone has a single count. The CDR3, as DNA: TGTGCCAGCTCACCCCTTCCGGAGGGAGGAAACACCATATATTTT. Protein product: CASSPLPEGGNTIYF. This chain links TRBV18 with TRBJ1-3; D unclear. The V end lost 3 bases, the J end lost 4 bases, and 13 bases lay between the germline ends. CDR1 KGHSH and CDR2 LQKENI come from the germline V gene. This CDR3 has 15 amino acids.

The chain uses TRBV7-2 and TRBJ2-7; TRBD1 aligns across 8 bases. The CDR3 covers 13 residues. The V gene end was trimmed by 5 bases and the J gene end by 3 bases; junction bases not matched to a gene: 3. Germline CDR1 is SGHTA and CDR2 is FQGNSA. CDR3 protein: CASSIGQGYEQYF. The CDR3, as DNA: TGTGCCAGCAGCATCGGACAGGGCTACGAGCAGTACTTC.

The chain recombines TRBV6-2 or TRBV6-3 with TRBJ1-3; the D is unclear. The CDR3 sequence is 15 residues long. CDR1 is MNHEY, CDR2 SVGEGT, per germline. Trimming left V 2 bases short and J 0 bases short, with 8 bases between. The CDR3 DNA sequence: TGTGCCAGCAGTTACCAGGAGAGCTCTGGAAACACCATATATTTT. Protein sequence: CASSYQESSGNTIYF.

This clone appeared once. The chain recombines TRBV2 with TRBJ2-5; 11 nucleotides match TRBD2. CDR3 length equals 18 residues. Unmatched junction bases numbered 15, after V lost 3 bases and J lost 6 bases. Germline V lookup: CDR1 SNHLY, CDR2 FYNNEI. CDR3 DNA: TGTGCCAGCAGTGACTTTAGACTAGCGGGGCCCCCTGGAAAGACCCAGTACTTC. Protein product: CASSDFRLAGPPGKTQYF.

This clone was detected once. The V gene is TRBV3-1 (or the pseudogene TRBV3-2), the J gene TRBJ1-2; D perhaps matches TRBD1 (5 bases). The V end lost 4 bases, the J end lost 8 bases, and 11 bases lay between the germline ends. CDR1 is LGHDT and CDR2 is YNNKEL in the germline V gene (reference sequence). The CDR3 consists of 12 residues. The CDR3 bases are TGTGCCAGCAGCCCGGACAACTCAGGCTACACCTTC. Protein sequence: CASSPDNSGYTF.

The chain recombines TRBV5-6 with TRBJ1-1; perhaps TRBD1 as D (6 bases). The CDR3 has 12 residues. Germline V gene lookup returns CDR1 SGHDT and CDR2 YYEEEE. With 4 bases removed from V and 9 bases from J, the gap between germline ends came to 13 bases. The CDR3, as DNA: TGTGCCAGCAGCCAGGGGCATCTGAAAGCTTTCTTT. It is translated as CASSQGHLKAFF.

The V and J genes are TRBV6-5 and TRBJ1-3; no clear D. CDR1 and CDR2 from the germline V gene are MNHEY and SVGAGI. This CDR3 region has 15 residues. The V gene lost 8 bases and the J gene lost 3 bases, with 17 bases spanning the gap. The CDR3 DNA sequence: TGTGCCAGCGCGTGGAGCCACTTGGGTGGAAACACCATATATTTT. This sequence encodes CASAWSHLGGNTIYF.

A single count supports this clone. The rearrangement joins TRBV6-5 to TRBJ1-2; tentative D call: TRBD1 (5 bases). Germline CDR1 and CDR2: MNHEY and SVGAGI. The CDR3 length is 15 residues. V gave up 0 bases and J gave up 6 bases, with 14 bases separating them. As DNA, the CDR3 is TGTGCCAGCAGTTACTCACAGGCCAGGCAAGATGGCTACACCTTC. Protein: CASSYSQARQDGYTF.

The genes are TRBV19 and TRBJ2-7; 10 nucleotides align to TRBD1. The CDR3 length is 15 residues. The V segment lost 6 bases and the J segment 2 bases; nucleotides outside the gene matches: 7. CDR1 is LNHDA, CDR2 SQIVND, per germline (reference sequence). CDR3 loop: CASSPGQGFTYEQYF. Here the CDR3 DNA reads TGTGCCAGTAGCCCGGGACAGGGGTTTACCTACGAGCAGTACTTC.

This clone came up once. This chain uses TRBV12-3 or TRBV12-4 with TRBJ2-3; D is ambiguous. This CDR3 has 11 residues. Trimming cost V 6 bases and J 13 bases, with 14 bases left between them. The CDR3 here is CASRMGAKEYF. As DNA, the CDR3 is TGTGCCAGCAGGATGGGCGCGAAGGAGTATTTT.

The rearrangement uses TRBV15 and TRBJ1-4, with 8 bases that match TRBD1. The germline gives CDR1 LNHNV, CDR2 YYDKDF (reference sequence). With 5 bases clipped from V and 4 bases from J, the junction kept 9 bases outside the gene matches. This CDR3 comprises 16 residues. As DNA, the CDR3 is TGTGCCACCAGCGGGACAGGAAAGGGCCTTAATGAAAAACTGTTTTTT. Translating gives CATSGTGKGLNEKLFF.

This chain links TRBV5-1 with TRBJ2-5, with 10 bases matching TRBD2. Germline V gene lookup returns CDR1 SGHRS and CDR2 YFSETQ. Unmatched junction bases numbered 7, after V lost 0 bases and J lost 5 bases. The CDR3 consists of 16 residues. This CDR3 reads CASSLAHSGGLETQYF. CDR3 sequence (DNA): TGCGCCAGCAGCTTGGCCCATAGCGGGGGGCTGGAGACCCAGTACTTC.

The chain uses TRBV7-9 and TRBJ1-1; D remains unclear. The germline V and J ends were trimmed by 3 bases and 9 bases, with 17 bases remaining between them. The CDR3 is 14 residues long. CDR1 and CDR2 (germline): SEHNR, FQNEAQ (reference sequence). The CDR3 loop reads CASSLTAALSKAFF. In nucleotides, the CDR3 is TGTGCCAGCAGCTTGACTGCCGCCCTCTCTAAAGCTTTCTTT.

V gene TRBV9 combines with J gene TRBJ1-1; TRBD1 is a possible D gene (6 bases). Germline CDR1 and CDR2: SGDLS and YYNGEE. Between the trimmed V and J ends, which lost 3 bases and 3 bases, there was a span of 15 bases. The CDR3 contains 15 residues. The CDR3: CASSAWGGEDTEAFF. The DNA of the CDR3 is TGTGCCAGCAGCGCGTGGGGGGGCGAGGACACTGAAGCTTTCTTT.

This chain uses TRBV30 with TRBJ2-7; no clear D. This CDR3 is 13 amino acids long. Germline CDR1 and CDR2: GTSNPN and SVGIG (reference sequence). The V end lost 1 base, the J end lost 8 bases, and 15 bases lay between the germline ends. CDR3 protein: CAWSGAAAVQQYF. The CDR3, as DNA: TGTGCCTGGAGTGGGGCAGCTGCAGTCCAGCAGTACTTC.

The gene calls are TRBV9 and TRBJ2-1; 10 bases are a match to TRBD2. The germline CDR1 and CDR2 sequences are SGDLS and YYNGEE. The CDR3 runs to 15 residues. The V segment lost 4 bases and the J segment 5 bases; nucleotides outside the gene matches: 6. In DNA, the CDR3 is TGTGCCAGCAGCCCCAGAGCGGGGGGGGACAATGAGCAGTTCTTC. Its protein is CASSPRAGGDNEQFF.

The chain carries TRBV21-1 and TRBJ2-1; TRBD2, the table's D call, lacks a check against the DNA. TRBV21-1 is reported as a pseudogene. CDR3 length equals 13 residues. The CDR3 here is CATPRGVSNEQFF. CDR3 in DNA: TGTGCCACCCCGCGGGGGGTATCCAATGAGCAGTTCTTC.